Given below is one TCR beta chain in context. Its target is not known. The CDR3 has 15 amino acids. Germline CDR1 SGHTA, CDR2 FQGTGA. V gave up 4 bases and J gave up 0 bases; unmatched junction bases: 4. The data were taken from a study of cytomegalovirus exposure and HLA in healthy donors. Broader study findings: It was approximately 150 TCR beta chains that were listed as cytomegalovirus-associated. There were some public TCRs occurring in many donors, but most TCR sequences were rare.

Sequencing used immunoSEQ multiplex PCR; TCRdb keeps in-frame clones, though not all of them. The sample shows 71,000 or so clones, approximately 94% of them seen only once. The donors were part of the validation cohort, which consisted of under 150 subjects and was separate from the first cohort of 666 subjects. This TCR came from a man younger than 35 in good health and CMV-seropositive. V is TRBV7-3 and J is TRBJ2-5, with TRBD1 matching over 8 bases. The material sequenced was PBMCs. CDR3 DNA: TGTGCCAGCAGCTCTGGGACAGGCTACCAAGAGACCCAGTACTTC. It translates to CASSSGTGYQETQYF.